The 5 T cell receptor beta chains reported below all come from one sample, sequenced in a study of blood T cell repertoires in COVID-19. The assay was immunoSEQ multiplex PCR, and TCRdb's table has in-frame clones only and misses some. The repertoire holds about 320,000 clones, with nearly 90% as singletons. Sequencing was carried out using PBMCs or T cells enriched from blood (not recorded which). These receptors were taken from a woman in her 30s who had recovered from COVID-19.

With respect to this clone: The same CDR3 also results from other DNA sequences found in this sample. The CDR3 reads CASRDRGSGNTIYF. CDR3 in DNA: TGTGCCAGTAGAGACAGGGGGTCTGGAAACACCATATATTTT. The chain recombines TRBV19 with TRBJ1-3, with 9 bases lining up with TRBD1. The germline CDR1 and CDR2 sequences are LNHDA and SQIVND (reference sequence). The CDR3 totals 14 residues. Unmatched junction bases numbered 1, after V lost 6 bases and J lost 1 base.

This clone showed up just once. The CDR3 bases are TGTGCCAGCAGCTCCCATTTGGGTCTCCGGGGTGGCTACACCTTC. Translation gives CASSSHLGLRGGYTF. This rearrangement joins TRBV5-5 to TRBJ1-2; D remains ambiguous. Germline V gene lookup returns CDR1 SGHKS and CDR2 YYEKEE (reference sequence). CDR3 length: 15 amino acids. The ends were cut back, 3 bases at V and 7 bases at J, with 19 bases in the middle.

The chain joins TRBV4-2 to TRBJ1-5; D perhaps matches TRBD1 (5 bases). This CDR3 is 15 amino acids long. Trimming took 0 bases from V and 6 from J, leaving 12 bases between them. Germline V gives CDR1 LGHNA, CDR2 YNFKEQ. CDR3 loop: CASSQDGRGGQPQHF. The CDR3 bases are TGTGCCAGCAGCCAAGATGGGAGGGGAGGTCAGCCCCAGCATTTT.

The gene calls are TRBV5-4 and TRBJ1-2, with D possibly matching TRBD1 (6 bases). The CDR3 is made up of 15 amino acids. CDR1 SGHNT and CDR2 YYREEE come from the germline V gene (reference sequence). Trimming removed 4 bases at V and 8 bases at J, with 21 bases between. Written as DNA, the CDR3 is TGTGCCAGCAGCCTACCCAACAACAGGGTACACGGCTACACCTTC. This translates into CASSLPNNRVHGYTF.

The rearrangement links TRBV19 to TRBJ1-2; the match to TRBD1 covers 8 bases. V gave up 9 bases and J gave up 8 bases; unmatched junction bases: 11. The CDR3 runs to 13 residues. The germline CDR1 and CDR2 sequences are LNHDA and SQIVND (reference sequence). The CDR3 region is CASRNRGVFGYTF. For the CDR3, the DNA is TGTGCCAGCAGGAACAGGGGGGTATTCGGCTACACCTTC.